This entry lists 3 T cell receptor beta chains sequenced from one sample in a study of chemoradiotherapy in HPV16-positive cancers. The data were produced by immunoSEQ multiplex PCR, yet TCRdb's version contains in-frame clones alone and is incomplete. The sample has approximately 29,000 clones, 84% seen once. The sequencing here drew on blood, taken from a patient who underwent chemoradiotherapy. These receptors came from a human donor with HPV-associated anogenital cancer.

V gene TRBV2 combines with J gene TRBJ1-5; no reliable D call. Germline V gene lookup returns CDR1 SNHLY and CDR2 FYNNEI. The CDR3 covers 12 residues. V shed 5 bases and J shed 7 bases, with 9 bases lying between them. CDR3: CASSRDEQPQHF. Here the CDR3 DNA reads TGTGCCAGCAGTAGGGATGAGCAGCCCCAGCATTTT. The whole variable domain, filled in from reference TRBV2 and TRBJ1-5, reads EPEVTQTPSHQVTQMGQEVILRCVPISNHLYFYWYRQILGQKVEFLVSFYNNEISEKSEIFDDQFSVERPDGSNFTLKIRSTKLEDSAMYFCASSRDEQPQHFGDGTRLSIL.

This chain connects TRBV4-2 to TRBJ2-5, with 8 bases aligning to TRBD2. The germline V gene encodes CDR1 LGHNA and CDR2 YNFKEQ. The CDR3 is 17 amino acids. V lost 0 bases and J lost 1; bases outside the gene matches: 7. The CDR3 spells CASSQEAAGGLQETQYF. The CDR3 DNA reads TGTGCCAGCAGCCAAGAGGCGGCGGGGGGACTCCAAGAGACCCAGTACTTC.

The CDR3 sequence is CASSPSPGASGANVLTF. Here the CDR3 DNA reads TGTGCCAGCAGCCCAAGCCCGGGGGCTAGTGGGGCCAACGTCCTGACTTTC. The chain carries TRBV7-9 and TRBJ2-6; either TRBD1 or TRBD2 may supply D (6 bases each). With 5 bases removed from V and 3 bases from J, the gap between germline ends came to 17 bases. CDR3 size: 17 residues. Germline CDR1 is SEHNR and CDR2 is FQNEAQ (reference sequence).